A selection of T cell receptor beta chains follows, all from one sample in a study of T cell responses to AZD1222 COVID-19 vaccine. Here immunoSEQ multiplex PCR was the method, and the copy in TCRdb shows in-frame clones only, minus some. The repertoire has about 94,000 clones, around 89% of them found once; the top ten carry 8% to 9.5%. Sequencing used peripheral blood, obtained on day 0 of AZD1222 vaccination. These receptors came from an adult in good health. Each CDR3 is given with its conserved first and last residue. D genes are given only for firm matches. Clone size, where shown, is once, few, many, or a class for clones that have expanded.

D gene,V gene,clone size,J gene,CDR3 protein,CDR3 DNA
-,TRBV27,-,TRBJ1-2,CASSLSPGENYGYTF,TGTGCCAGCAGTTTAAGTCCAGGGGAGAACTATGGCTACACCTTC
TRBD1,TRBV20-1,-,TRBJ1-5,CSASRPTGVRNQPQHF,TGCAGTGCCAGTAGACCGACAGGGGTGCGCAATCAGCCCCAGCATTTT
TRBD1,TRBV10-3,-,TRBJ1-5,CATDERTGDSNQPQHF,TGTGCCACCGACGAAAGGACAGGGGATAGCAATCAGCCCCAGCATTTT
TRBD2,TRBV27,-,TRBJ2-3,CASSWASGGPSTDTQYF,TGTGCCAGCAGTTGGGCGAGCGGGGGGCCAAGCACAGATACGCAGTATTTT
-,TRBV19,-,TRBJ1-2,CASSIAGNYGYTF,TGTGCCAGTAGTATAGCCGGGAACTATGGCTACACCTTC
-,TRBV4-2,few,TRBJ2-3,CASSQDGKRASTDTQYF,TGTGCCAGCAGCCAAGACGGGAAGCGGGCTAGCACAGATACGCAGTATTTT
-,TRBV9,-,TRBJ1-5,CASSVGQGWNQPQHF,TGTGCCAGCAGCGTAGGCCAGGGATGGAATCAGCCCCAGCATTTT
-,TRBV18,-,TRBJ1-6,CASSMGANSPLHF,TGTGCCAGCTCAATGGGGGCGAACTCACCCCTCCACTTT
-,TRBV11-3,-,TRBJ2-7,CASSLDVTHEQYF,TGTGCCAGCAGCTTAGATGTAACCCACGAGCAGTACTTC
-,TRBV27,-,TRBJ1-4,CASRRREGEKLFF,TGTGCCAGCCGACGTAGGGAGGGCGAAAAACTGTTTTTT
-,TRBV23-1,-,TRBJ1-5,CASSQSRQPQHF,TGCGCCAGCAGTCAATCCAGGCAGCCCCAGCATTTT
-,TRBV14,-,TRBJ2-7,CASSHSLEKGYEQYF,TGTGCCAGCAGCCACTCCCTGGAAAAAGGCTACGAGCAGTACTTC
TRBD2,TRBV3-1/TRBV3-2,-,TRBJ2-7,CASSRAGGTYEQYF,TGTGCCAGCAGCCGAGCCGGGGGGACCTACGAGCAGTACTTC
-,TRBV21-1,-,TRBJ1-4,CASSNEQGRDEKLFF,TGTGCCAGCAGCAATGAGCAGGGGAGGGACGAAAAACTGTTTTTT
TRBD1,TRBV27,-,TRBJ1-3,CASRPNRGLGNTIYF,TGTGCCAGCAGGCCGAACAGGGGGCTAGGAAACACCATATATTTT
TRBD1,TRBV13,-,TRBJ1-2,CASSPGQGSYGYTF,TGTGCCAGCAGCCCCGGACAGGGGAGCTATGGCTACACCTTC
TRBD2,TRBV30,-,TRBJ2-5,CAWSVGGQETQYF,TGTGCCTGGAGTGTGGGAGGGCAGGAGACCCAGTACTTC
-,TRBV15,-,TRBJ1-1,CATSRSPGGEAFF,TGTGCCACCAGCAGATCCCCGGGAGGTGAAGCTTTCTTT
-,TRBV11-1,once,TRBJ1-4,CASSLEATNEKLFF,TGTGCCAGCAGCTTAGAAGCAACTAATGAAAAACTGTTTTTT
-,TRBV7-3,-,TRBJ2-7,CASSLTPPGVVYEQYF,TGTGCCAGCAGCTTAACTCCCCCGGGGGTGGTCTACGAGCAGTACTTC
TRBD1,TRBV4-1,-,TRBJ2-7,CASSQQPQGNSYGQYF,TGCGCCAGCAGCCAACAGCCACAGGGGAATTCCTACGGGCAGTACTTC
TRBD1,TRBV6-5,-,TRBJ1-5,CASSRQGNQPQHF,TGTGCCAGCAGCCGACAGGGGAATCAGCCCCAGCATTTT
-,TRBV6-5,-,TRBJ1-5,CASSYGRGAQPQHF,TGTGCCAGCAGTTACGGGCGGGGGGCTCAGCCCCAGCATTTT
-,TRBV29-1,-,TRBJ1-1,CSVERQMNTEAFF,TGCAGCGTGGAAAGACAGATGAACACTGAAGCTTTCTTT
-,TRBV13,-,TRBJ2-3,CASSLRGSGDTQYF,TGTGCCAGCAGCTTAAGAGGGTCCGGAGATACGCAGTATTTT
-,TRBV7-6,-,TRBJ2-3,CASSPHASVSTDTQYF,TGTGCCAGCAGCCCACACGCTAGCGTTTCCACAGATACGCAGTATTTT
TRBD2,TRBV5-4,-,TRBJ2-1,CASSPRGGGTLYNEQFF,TGTGCCAGCAGCCCCAGGGGCGGGGGGACCCTTTACAATGAGCAGTTCTTC
-,TRBV7-9,-,TRBJ1-6,CASSFQDGNNSPLHF,TGTGCCAGCAGCTTTCAGGACGGCAATAATTCACCCCTCCACTTT
TRBD1,TRBV4-3,few,TRBJ1-3,CASSHPPGSRGLEVNTIYF,TGCGCCAGCAGCCACCCACCGGGGTCAAGGGGGCTAGAGGTGAACACCATATATTTT
-,TRBV7-9,-,TRBJ1-3,CASTPLRVSGNTIYF,TGTGCCAGCACCCCGCTTCGGGTTTCTGGAAACACCATATATTTT
-,TRBV10-1,-,TRBJ2-6,CASSGNRAEDQIRPGRTGANVLTF,TGCGCCAGCAGTGGTAACAGGGCAGAGGACCAAATTCGACCCGGCAGAACTGGGGCCAACGTCCTGACTTTC
-,TRBV10-1,-,TRBJ1-2,CASSENSGLYGYTF,TGCGCCAGCAGTGAAAACTCGGGACTCTATGGCTACACCTTC
TRBD1,TRBV9,-,TRBJ1-3,CASSEGQNSGNTIYF,TGTGCCAGCAGCGAGGGACAGAACTCTGGAAACACCATATATTTT
TRBD1,TRBV20-1,-,TRBJ2-7,CSASGGDRGTYEQYF,TGCAGTGCTAGTGGAGGGGACAGGGGAACCTACGAGCAGTACTTC
TRBD1,TRBV30,-,TRBJ1-5,CAWSVGTGGMQPQHF,TGTGCCTGGAGTGTAGGGACAGGGGGCATGCAGCCCCAGCATTTT
-,TRBV27,-,TRBJ1-2,CASSLYEGGNYGYTF,TGTGCCAGCAGTTTATATGAGGGTGGTAACTATGGCTACACCTTC
-,TRBV19,-,TRBJ1-4,CASSIGVAPEKLFF,TGTGCCAGTAGTATAGGGGTCGCGCCTGAAAAACTGTTTTTT
TRBD1,TRBV9,-,TRBJ2-1,CASSVVGGQAGGEQFF,TGTGCCAGCAGCGTAGTCGGGGGACAGGCCGGTGGGGAGCAGTTCTTC
-,TRBV5-1,once,TRBJ1-1,CASSLSLGTPEAFF,TGCGCCAGCAGCCTCTCCCTGGGTACCCCTGAAGCTTTCTTT
TRBD1,TRBV27,-,TRBJ2-1,CASSQGWNEQFF,TGTGCCAGTTCACAGGGGTGGAATGAGCAGTTCTTC